Shown below are 29 T cell receptor beta chains from a single sample sequenced in a study of cytomegalovirus exposure and HLA in healthy donors. Both 60 Vbeta primers and 13 Jbeta primers went into the PCR. Clones were read by immunoSEQ multiplex PCR, and TCRdb kept only the in-frame ones, dropping some. Altogether about 86,000 clones are present, 70% to 75% being singletons, with the ten largest covering roughly 6.2%. The sequencing sample was made of PBMCs. Receptors originate from a woman aged 50 to 60 in good health and CMV-seropositive.

This clone is labeled medium-sized. The chain employs TRBV2 and TRBJ2-1, with TRBD2 as a possible D gene (5 bases). This CDR3 has 13 residues. Per germline, CDR1 SNHLY and CDR2 FYNNEI. V dropped 6 bases and J dropped 7 bases, with 13 bases sitting between them. As DNA, the CDR3 is TGTGCCAGCAGCGTTGAGGGTGTGAATGAGCAGTTCTTC. It translates to CASSVEGVNEQFF.

This clone was detected only once. The genes are TRBV5-4 and TRBJ2-1; 10 bases line up with TRBD2. The CDR3 sequence is 14 residues long. The ends lost 0 bases at V and 9 bases at J; junction bases unmatched: 3. CDR1 is SGHNT and CDR2 is YYREEE in the germline V gene (reference sequence). This chain's CDR3 is CASSLESGRGEQFF. The CDR3 bases are TGTGCCAGCAGCTTGGAGAGCGGGAGGGGTGAGCAGTTCTTC.

V usage is TRBV6-1 and J usage is TRBJ1-1; 10 nucleotides match TRBD1. The CDR3 loop spans 14 amino acids. The V gene end was trimmed by 6 bases and the J gene end by 7 bases; junction bases not matched to a gene: 8. From germline, CDR1 is MNHNS and CDR2 SASEGT. The CDR3 sequence is CASRGTGDVGEAFF. CDR3 nucleotide sequence: TGTGCCAGCAGGGGGACAGGGGATGTGGGTGAAGCTTTCTTT.

This clone was detected only once. The rearrangement uses TRBV5-5 and TRBJ1-1, with D perhaps matching TRBD1 (6 bases). Per germline, CDR1 SGHKS and CDR2 YYEKEE (reference sequence). Trimming stripped 2 bases from V and 1 base from J, with 9 bases between. This CDR3 has 14 residues. The CDR3 region is CASSFGQTNTEAFF. For the CDR3, the DNA is TGTGCCAGCAGCTTTGGACAGACGAACACTGAAGCTTTCTTT.

The V gene is TRBV7-8, the J gene TRBJ2-1; 10 bases map to TRBD2. In germline, CDR1 is SGHVS, CDR2 FQNEAQ. After removal of 7 bases from V and 0 bases from J, the junction contained 6 bases not matched to a gene. This CDR3 spans 16 amino acids. The CDR3 DNA sequence: TGTGCCAGCACTAGCGGGAGATCACTCTCCTACAATGAGCAGTTCTTC. Amino acids: CASTSGRSLSYNEQFF.

In regard to this clone: This CDR3 is also generated by other DNA sequences in the sample. The chain has TRBV5-6 and TRBJ2-7, with D hard to call. V was cut by 4 bases and J by 1 base, with 6 bases left in between. The CDR3 is 12 amino acids. Germline V CDR1 and CDR2: SGHDT, YYEEEE. The CDR3 region has the DNA TGTGCCAGCAGCCGCGTATCCTACGAGCAGTACTTC. It yields the protein CASSRVSYEQYF.

This chain uses TRBV4-1 with TRBJ2-5; D gene unclear. Between the trimmed V and J ends, which lost 2 bases and 4 bases, there was a span of 5 bases. This CDR3 contains 12 residues. Looked up from germline, CDR1 is MGHRA and CDR2 is YSYEKL. CDR3 sequence reads: CASSQTGETQYF. In DNA, the CDR3 is TGCGCCAGCAGCCAAACCGGAGAGACCCAGTACTTC.

The chain couples TRBV7-9 to TRBJ2-5; D remains ambiguous. The CDR3 is 13 residues long. Per germline, CDR1 SEHNR and CDR2 FQNEAQ (reference sequence). With 9 bases removed from V and 4 bases from J, the gap between germline ends came to 15 bases. The CDR3 sequence: CARTPLGGETQYF. The CDR3 nucleotides read TGTGCCAGGACTCCTCTGGGTGGAGAGACCCAGTACTTC. Drawing the rest from reference TRBV7-9 and TRBJ2-5, the complete variable domain is DTGVSQNPRHKITKRGQNVTFRCDPISEHNRLYWYRQTLGQGPEFLTYFQNEAQLEKSRLLSDRFSAERPKGSFSTLEIQRTEQGDSAMYLCARTPLGGETQYFGPGTRLLVL.

The chain carries TRBV10-3 and TRBJ1-2; tentatively, D is TRBD1 (6 bases). Germline CDR1 is ENHRY and CDR2 is SYGVKD. The length of the CDR3 is 15 residues. V was trimmed by 3 bases and J by 4 bases, leaving 15 bases between them. CDR3 sequence: CAISDSGQRGYGYTF. In nucleotides, the CDR3 is TGTGCCATCAGTGATTCCGGACAGAGGGGCTATGGCTACACCTTC.

The chain has TRBV6-5 and TRBJ2-2; 11 bases line up with TRBD2. CDR1 is MNHEY and CDR2 is SVGAGI in the germline V gene. CDR3 size: 15 residues. Trimming cost V 6 bases and J 4 bases; bases outside gene matches: 4. This CDR3 reads CASRIAGGGTGELFF. The CDR3 DNA reads TGTGCCAGCAGAATAGCGGGAGGGGGCACCGGGGAGCTGTTTTTT.

The rearrangement joins TRBV6-4 to TRBJ2-2, with a weak D call TRBD1 (5 bases). V was clipped by 6 bases and J by 1 base, with 9 bases between them. This CDR3 has 14 residues. Germline V gene data show CDR1 as MRHNA and CDR2 as SNTAGT. CDR3: CASSRQGNTGELFF. The CDR3 DNA follows: TGTGCCAGCAGCCGTCAGGGGAACACCGGGGAGCTGTTTTTT.

This sequence joins TRBV9 and TRBJ2-2; D remains unclear. V lost 4 bases and J lost 1, with 11 bases in between. Germline lookup yields CDR1 SGDLS and CDR2 YYNGEE. The CDR3 covers 15 residues. CDR3 coding DNA: TGTGCCAGCAGCTCACGACTCGGGAACACCGGGGAGCTGTTTTTT. Its protein is CASSSRLGNTGELFF.

This sequence joins TRBV6-6 and TRBJ2-1; 7 bases are a match to TRBD1. The germline V gene has CDR1 MNHNY and CDR2 SVGAGI (reference sequence). The V segment lost 0 bases and the J segment 9 bases; nucleotides outside the gene matches: 2. The CDR3 loop spans 13 amino acids. The CDR3 is CASSYSTGFEQFF. In DNA, the CDR3 is TGTGCCAGCAGTTACTCGACAGGGTTTGAGCAGTTCTTC.

J is TRBJ2-1 and V is TRBV6-1, with 16 bases fitting TRBD2. CDR3 length: 15 amino acids. V shed 7 bases, J shed 9 bases, and the junction held 6 bases outside the gene matches. Germline CDR1 and CDR2: MNHNS and SASEGT. The CDR3 loop is CASNLGLAGGSEQFF. The CDR3 DNA reads as TGTGCCAGCAATCTGGGACTAGCGGGAGGGAGTGAGCAGTTCTTC.

The rearrangement uses TRBV5-1 and TRBJ2-5; perhaps TRBD2 as D (5 bases). V was cut by 0 bases and J by 5 bases, with 11 bases left in between. The CDR3 contains 14 residues. CDR1 and CDR2 (germline): SGHRS, YFSETQ. Here the CDR3 DNA reads TGCGCCAGCAGCTTGGATCCGGGAATGGAGACCCAGTACTTC. Translated, it gives CASSLDPGMETQYF.

There are a few counts of this clone. This chain connects TRBV5-6 to TRBJ2-7; D is unclear. The CDR3 extends over 12 amino acids. V was cut by 0 bases and J by 6 bases, with 7 bases left in between. The germline CDR1 and CDR2 sequences are SGHDT and YYEEEE. The CDR3 sequence: CASSLGPGEQYF. CDR3 coding DNA: TGTGCCAGCAGCTTGGGCCCGGGCGAGCAGTACTTC.

The rearrangement joins TRBV16 to TRBJ1-2; no firm D call. The CDR3 sequence is 14 residues long. V shed 0 bases and J shed 1 base, with 6 bases lying between them. Germline V lookup: CDR1 KGHSY, CDR2 FQNENV. This chain's CDR3 is CASSQSTVNYGYTF. CDR3 nucleotides: TGTGCCAGCAGCCAATCCACAGTTAACTATGGCTACACCTTC. The whole variable domain, filled in from reference TRBV16 and TRBJ1-2, reads GEEVAQTPKHLVRGEGQKAKLYCAPIKGHSYVFWYQQVLKNEFKFLISFQNENVFDETGMPKERFSAKCLPNSPCSLEIQATKLEDSAVYFCASSQSTVNYGYTFGSGTRLTVV.

A word on this clone: A read error may account for a junction end that differs from germline. The J gene is TRBJ2-7, the V gene TRBV7-9, with D possibly being TRBD2 (5 bases). Germline V CDR1 and CDR2: SEHNR, FQNEAQ (reference sequence). The CDR3 sequence is 16 residues long. CDR3: CSSSLVVSSRPYEQYF. The CDR3 DNA is TGTTCCAGCAGCTTAGTAGTTTCTAGCCGTCCCTACGAGCAGTACTTC.

The chain has TRBV25-1 and TRBJ2-7; D might be TRBD1 (6 bases). The CDR3 consists of 11 residues. V lost 8 bases, J lost 3 bases, and 8 bases lay in between. Germline V gene sequence: CDR1 MGHDK, CDR2 SYGVNS. CDR3 nucleotide sequence: TGTGCCAGCCAACAGGGCTACGAGCAGTACTTC. Translating gives CASQQGYEQYF.

The rearrangement uses TRBV4-1 and TRBJ2-1; D gene uncertain. The CDR3 length is 15 residues. V lost 0 bases and J lost 2, with 8 bases in between. Germline V gene data show CDR1 as MGHRA and CDR2 as YSYEKL. The CDR3 loop is CASSQDGAAYNEQFF. CDR3 DNA: TGCGCCAGCAGCCAAGATGGAGCTGCCTACAATGAGCAGTTCTTC.

The J gene is TRBJ2-1, the V gene TRBV4-1; 12 bases are shared with TRBD2. There are 16 residues in the CDR3. The germline V gene encodes CDR1 MGHRA and CDR2 YSYEKL. With 3 bases clipped from V and 7 bases from J, the junction kept 7 bases outside the gene matches. CDR3 DNA sequence: TGCGCCAGCAGCCATAATCGCCTAGCGGGAGGGAATGAGCAGTTCTTC. It yields the protein CASSHNRLAGGNEQFF.

J is TRBJ2-5 and V is TRBV20-1; TRBD2 might be the D (6 bases). V dropped 5 bases and J dropped 5 bases, with 9 bases sitting between them. CDR3 size: 11 residues. The germline CDR1 and CDR2 sequences are DFQATT and SNEGSKA (reference sequence). CDR3 region: CSAGTRETQYF. The CDR3 region has the DNA TGCAGTGCTGGGACTCGTGAGACCCAGTACTTC.

The chain uses TRBV9 and TRBJ2-2; D remains unclear. There are 13 residues in the CDR3. CDR1 is SGDLS, CDR2 YYNGEE, per germline. The ends were cut back, 6 bases at V and 4 bases at J, with 10 bases in the middle. The CDR3 region has the DNA TGTGCCAGCACTATGGTTGGCACCGGGGAGCTGTTTTTT. Its translation: CASTMVGTGELFF.

This CDR3 is CASSLIGGNTEAFF. The DNA of the CDR3 is TGCGCCAGCAGCCTCATCGGGGGGAACACTGAAGCTTTCTTT. This rearrangement joins TRBV5-1 to TRBJ1-1; weak D call: TRBD1 (5 bases). V lost 4 bases and J lost 1, with 11 bases in between. CDR3 length: 14 amino acids. The germline V gene encodes CDR1 SGHRS and CDR2 YFSETQ.

This clone came up once. This sequence joins TRBV5-6 and TRBJ2-5; TRBD2 is a possible D gene (5 bases). Trimming removed 4 bases from V and 4 bases from J, with 8 bases in between. This CDR3 is built from 12 residues. Germline values: CDR1 SGHDT, CDR2 YYEEEE. The CDR3 is CASSPAGETQYF. DNA for the CDR3: TGTGCCAGCAGCCCCGCGGGAGAGACCCAGTACTTC.

The rearrangement links TRBV5-3 to TRBJ2-3; 9 bases agree with TRBD2. TRBV5-3 is treated as an ORF (open reading frame) with a function not yet certain. CDR3 length: 14 residues. The V and J ends lost 4 bases and 5 bases, in that order; junction bases with no gene match: 5. In DNA form, the CDR3 reads TGTGCCAGAAGCGATAGCGGGAGAAAAGATACGCAGTATTTT. It is translated as CARSDSGRKDTQYF.

V is TRBV27 and J is TRBJ2-7; TRBD1 matches 7 bases. The germline CDR1 and CDR2 sequences are MNHEY and SMNVEV (reference sequence). V dropped 2 bases and J dropped 2; count of bases not matched to a gene: 3. There are 14 residues in the CDR3. Written as DNA, the CDR3 is TGTGCCAGCAGTTTAGGACAGGTGGCCTACGAGCAGTACTTC. Translated: CASSLGQVAYEQYF.

The chain carries TRBV6-5 and TRBJ2-1; maybe TRBD1 (6 bases). Trimming removed 9 bases at V and 3 bases at J, with 15 bases between. Germline CDR1 and CDR2: MNHEY and SVGAGI. The CDR3 spans 14 residues. This chain's CDR3 is CASSNKGVYNEQFF. CDR3 nucleotide sequence: TGTGCCAGTAGTAACAAGGGGGTCTACAATGAGCAGTTCTTC.

The rearrangement joins TRBV15 to TRBJ2-5; D unclear. CDR3 length: 15 amino acids. Germline assignment: CDR1 LNHNV and CDR2 YYDKDF (reference sequence). V gave up 0 bases and J gave up 5 bases, with 13 bases separating them. As DNA, the CDR3 is TGTGCCACCAGCAGAGATGGAGCGAGAGGCGAGACCCAGTACTTC. Its protein is CATSRDGARGETQYF.